The 2 T cell receptor beta chains below were found in one sample sequenced in a study of technical replicates of blood from several donors. The data were produced by immunoSEQ multiplex PCR, yet TCRdb's version contains in-frame clones alone and is incomplete. The sample lists 53,000 or so clones, 93% occurring once. The sequenced sample was PBMCs. These receptors were collected from a human donor in good health. Some clones in this sample may be carry-over from other donors' samples.

In its sample, this clone was seen once. CDR3 nucleotides: TGTGCCAGCAGCCAAGATCTGGGCAGGTTCGGGGACACCATATATTTT. This codes for CASSQDLGRFGDTIYF. This chain links TRBV4-2 with TRBJ1-3; D remains unclear. Trimming removed 0 bases from V and 8 bases from J, with 17 bases in between. The CDR3 covers 16 residues. The germline V gene encodes CDR1 LGHNA and CDR2 YNFKEQ.

This clone was detected once. This rearrangement joins TRBV4-3 to TRBJ1-6; D is perhaps TRBD1 (5 bases). Trimming shortened V by 0 bases and J by 10 bases, and 13 bases separated the two germline ends. The CDR3 is 15 residues long. CDR1 is LGHNA and CDR2 is YSLEER in the germline V gene. The CDR3 DNA reads TGCGCCAGCAGCCAAGATCAGGGAGGCAGCTCACCCCTCCACTTT. Translating gives CASSQDQGGSSPLHF.